The text below deals with one TCR beta chain. This specimen belongs to a study of T cells in localized non-small cell lung cancer. Germline CDR1 SEHNR, CDR2 FQNEAQ (reference sequence). V was pared by 5 bases and J by 1 base, with 14 bases between. The CDR3 has 15 residues. TCRdb's table, derived via immunoSEQ multiplex PCR, lists solely in-frame clones and lacks some. The sample shows roughly 61,000 clones, 75% to 85% of them seen only once. The specimen comprised PBMCs, sampled before any cancer treatment. This receptor was identified in a man aged 35 to 69 with stage II lung adenocarcinoma. The J gene is TRBJ1-2, the V gene TRBV7-9; TRBD1 might be the D (6 bases). CDR3: CASSQTDSYNYGYTF. The CDR3, as DNA: TGTGCCAGCAGCCAAACGGACAGTTATAACTATGGCTACACCTTC. Using reference TRBV7-9 and TRBJ1-2 for the parts outside the CDR3, the full variable domain is DTGVSQNPRHKITKRGQNVTFRCDPISEHNRLYWYRQTLGQGPEFLTYFQNEAQLEKSRLLSDRFSAERPKGSFSTLEIQRTEQGDSAMYLCASSQTDSYNYGYTFGSGTRLTVV.